The rows below give T cell receptor beta chains drawn from one sample of a study of Ad26.COV2.S vaccination and SARS-CoV-2 variants. This table comes from immunoSEQ multiplex PCR, and its TCRdb copy is limited to in-frame clones, with some not included. The top ten clones hold under 2% of a sample with about half a million clones, about nine tenths of them seen once. The specimen was peripheral blood, collected in a trial of Ad26.COV2.S vaccine versus placebo. The receptors here all came from a person aged 18-65 years who received the Ad26.COV2.S COVID-19 vaccine or a placebo. The CDR3 runs from the conserved cysteine through the conserved F or W. The D gene is left open where the match is weak. Expanded clones get a size class; other rows say once, few or many, or leave the size out.

j_call clone_size d_call v_call cdr3_aa cdr3_nt
TRBJ2-5 NA NA TRBV7-9 CASGTQYF TGTGCCAGCGGGACCCAGTACTTC
TRBJ1-1 NA NA TRBV3-1/TRBV3-2 CASSHGDRGTEAFF TGTGCCAGCAGCCACGGAGACCGGGGCACTGAAGCTTTCTTT
TRBJ1-2 NA TRBD1 TRBV6-5 CASRSGQGSGYTF TGTGCCAGCAGATCGGGACAGGGAAGTGGCTACACCTTC
TRBJ1-6 NA NA TRBV6-4 CASRPSGGTHSPLHF TGTGCCAGCAGGCCTAGCGGGGGGACCCATTCACCCCTCCACTTT
TRBJ2-5 NA TRBD1 TRBV18 CASSRNRGAQETQYF TGTGCCAGCTCGCGTAACAGGGGGGCACAAGAGACCCAGTACTTC
TRBJ1-2 NA NA TRBV28 CASSVTGNYGYTF TGTGCCAGCAGTGTTACAGGGAACTATGGCTACACCTTC
TRBJ1-6 few NA TRBV2 CASRPQANNSPLHF TGTGCCAGCAGGCCCCAGGCAAATAATTCACCCCTCCACTTT
TRBJ2-7 NA TRBD2 TRBV6-2/TRBV6-3 CASSYPGLAGLYEQYF TGTGCCAGCAGTTACCCGGGACTAGCGGGACTCTACGAGCAGTACTTC
TRBJ1-2 NA NA TRBV19 CASTPGTYGYTF TGTGCCAGTACCCCCGGGACGTATGGCTACACCTTC
TRBJ1-2 NA NA TRBV21-1 CASSCCRGQLLRGYGYTF TGTGCCAGCAGCTGTTGTAGGGGCCAGCTGCTTCGTGGCTATGGCTACACCTTC
TRBJ1-6 NA NA TRBV7-3 CASSSTGPGSPLHF TGTGCCAGCAGCTCAACAGGGCCCGGTTCACCCCTCCACTTT
TRBJ1-5 few NA TRBV5-8 CASSFSGTAQHF TGTGCCAGCAGCTTTTCCGGGACGGCCCAGCATTTT
TRBJ2-2 NA NA TRBV19 CASSIWTDYVGELFF TGTGCCAGTAGTATATGGACAGATTACGTCGGGGAGCTGTTTTTT
TRBJ2-1 NA NA TRBV7-2 CASSLRPYNEQFF TGTGCCAGCAGCTTGCGGCCCTACAATGAGCAGTTCTTC
TRBJ2-7 NA NA TRBV29-1 CSVGYSYEQYF TGCAGCGTTGGGTACTCCTACGAGCAGTACTTC
TRBJ1-1 NA NA TRBV2 CASSGPTVNTEAFF TGTGCCAGCAGTGGGCCGACAGTGAACACTGAAGCTTTCTTT
TRBJ2-5 NA TRBD2 TRBV30 CAGTGTSGIETQYF TGTGCCGGAACCGGGACTAGCGGGATTGAGACCCAGTACTTC
TRBJ1-3 NA NA TRBV7-2 CASSLGVGNTIYF TGTGCCAGCAGCCTAGGGGTTGGAAACACCATATATTTT
TRBJ2-7 NA NA TRBV3-1/TRBV3-2 CASSQVRGSRNEQYF TGTGCCAGCAGCCAAGTTCGGGGATCGCGGAACGAGCAGTACTTC
TRBJ1-3 NA NA TRBV6-5 CAIQPGSSGNTIYF TGTGCCATCCAACCAGGGAGCTCTGGAAACACCATATATTTT
TRBJ2-7 NA NA TRBV18 CASSPSGGVYEQYF TGTGCCAGCTCACCATCCGGGGGAGTCTACGAGCAGTACTTC